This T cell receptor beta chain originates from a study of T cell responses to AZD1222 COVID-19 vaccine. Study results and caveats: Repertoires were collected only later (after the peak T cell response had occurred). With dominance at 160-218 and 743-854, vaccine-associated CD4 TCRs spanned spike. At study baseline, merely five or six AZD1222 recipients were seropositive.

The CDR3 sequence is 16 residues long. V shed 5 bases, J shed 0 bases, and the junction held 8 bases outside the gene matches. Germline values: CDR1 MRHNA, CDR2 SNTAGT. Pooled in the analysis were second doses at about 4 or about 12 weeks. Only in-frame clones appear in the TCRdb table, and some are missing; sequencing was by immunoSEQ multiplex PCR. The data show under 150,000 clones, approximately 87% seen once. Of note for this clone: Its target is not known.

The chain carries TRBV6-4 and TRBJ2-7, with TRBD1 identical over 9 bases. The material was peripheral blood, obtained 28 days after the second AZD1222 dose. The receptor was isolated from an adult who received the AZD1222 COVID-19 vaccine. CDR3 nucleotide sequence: TGTGCCAGCAGTCCCTGGCGGGACAGGGACTCCTACGAGCAGTACTTC. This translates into CASSPWRDRDSYEQYF.